The entry that follows covers one TCR beta chain sequence. Its antigen is not known. Assay: immunoSEQ multiplex PCR; the TCRdb copy retains only in-frame clones and omits some. Found here are around 76,000 clones, roughly 85% of them singletons; the top ten hold approximately 13%. The data originate from a study of T cell responses to AZD1222 COVID-19 vaccine. The study, taken as a whole, reports: Per reports, nearly half of all spike-specific TCRs target regions that are unmutated in variants. Donors, mostly white British, included more females; clonal diversity was possibly underestimated.

The CDR3 is 14 amino acids. From germline, CDR1 is SGHTA and CDR2 FQGTGA. With 5 bases clipped from V and 7 bases from J, the junction kept 9 bases outside the gene matches. This chain links TRBV7-3 with TRBJ1-2; 8 nucleotides line up with TRBD1. The sequence was obtained from an adult in good health. Material: peripheral blood, obtained on day 0 of AZD1222 vaccination. The CDR3 is CASSPQPDRAGYTF. Written as DNA, the CDR3 is TGTGCCAGCAGCCCACAGCCGGACAGGGCTGGCTACACCTTC.